Sequencing of this T cell receptor (beta chain) was carried out in a study of blood T cell repertoires in COVID-19. Study overall: There were acute and convalescent COVID-19 samples, and they came from the United States, Italy and Spain. T cells, B-cell-depleted T cells, or PBMCs provided the cDNA or gDNA that served as material.

The CDR3 contains 14 residues. Germline CDR1 and CDR2: SQVTM and ANQGSEA. The ends were cut back, 7 bases at V and 0 bases at J, with 12 bases in the middle. Original processing methods: Amplification of reference gene primers was used by the study to estimate nucleated cell counts. The method was immunoSEQ multiplex PCR; TCRdb's version includes in-frame clones alone and lacks a portion of them. Clone size and the V and J calls come from that table; the DNA yielded D and trimming. Here the sample spans approximately 240,000 clones, over 75% being singletons. The sequence was collected from a woman between 35 and 50 years old who had recovered from COVID-19. Sequenced input: peripheral blood. This chain links TRBV29-1 with TRBJ2-2; the D is unclear. The CDR3 sequence: CSASPYTNTGELFF. The CDR3 region has the DNA TGCAGCGCTTCCCCATACACGAACACCGGGGAGCTGTTTTTT.